The entry that follows covers one T cell receptor beta chain sequence. Its antigen is currently not known. Nothing much larger sits one base from this clone, and base qualities are not available. TCR beta CDR3 regions were sequenced from DNA using the immunoSEQ Assay. In the paper's pipeline: T cell density was computed as TCR beta template counts normalized to usable DNA estimated by amplifying housekeeping genes. Using the preseqR package, richness was estimated by extrapolating to 120,000 templates for tissue samples and 400,000 templates for PBMC samples. Clonality was defined as one minus Pielou's evenness. To identify tissue-enriched TCRs, differential abundance testing was run on productive amino-acid clonotypes with a minimum total count of 5 and an alpha of 0.1. The Jaccard Index and the Morisita Overlap Index were used to measure repertoire overlap between compartments. GLIPH grouped TCR beta CDR3s together with public tetramer-defined viral CDR3s, and a viral motif had to include at least three viral sequences and also show V-gene enrichment. TCRdb provides this immuneACCESS table in a form limited to in-frame rearrangements. Some clones are lacking; in checked studies, under half of them reflect an unresolved V gene, and why the rest are absent is not known. V, J and clone size are those of that table, while D and trimming were read from the DNA. In this sample the table shows about 21,000 clones, 70% to 90% of which occur a single time. Almost 30% of the sample lies in the top ten.

This sample was included in a study of T cells in localized non-small cell lung cancer (TCRdb year 2020). For context, the study as a whole: T cell repertoires of approximately 250 early-stage NSCLC patients were analyzed, with tumors being compared against uninvolved tumor-adjacent lungs. All 250 or so NSCLC patients in the cohort were treatment-naive and had localized lung tumors that were resected. The mean age of the NSCLC patients was under 70 years, with 120 to 150 men and 85 to 110 women. General findings and caveats noted by the study authors: A median of 57 of the top 100 tumor clones turned up in the paired uninvolved adjacent lung, and approximately 30 of those clones also ranked among the top 100 of that same adjacent lung. Longer overall survival was associated with higher blood T cell density, whereas shorter survival was associated with higher adjacent-lung clonality. Because multi-region tumor sequencing was not done, intratumor heterogeneity could not be ruled out. The highest T cell clonality was observed in uninvolved tumor-adjacent lung, where clonality exceeded that of tumor, suggesting that antigenic responses were more focused in uninvolved tumor-adjacent lung. Because the study design was exploratory, TCR variables were selected using unadjusted p-values without false-discovery rate correction.

At diagnosis, peripheral blood, uninvolved tumor-adjacent lung and tumor were collected and were preserved as a mix of fresh-frozen and FFPE material. For TCR repertoire profiling, blood samples were analyzed in the form of peripheral blood mononuclear cells. The CDR3 runs 16 residues from the cysteine to the phenylalanine. Solely the CDR3 DNA is kept, with 48 bases framed from the first base. CDR1 and CDR2 are drawn from the germline V gene: SGHAT, FQNNGV. V is cut back by 5 bases and J by 2 bases, with 6 bases in the junction unmatched. The sequences come from peripheral blood mononuclear cells, collected before any cancer treatment. The chain joins TRBV11-2 to TRBJ2-7, with 13 bases matching TRBD2. The clonotype originates from a male donor aged 60 or over with stage II lung adenocarcinoma. The CDR3 protein sequence reads: CASSPILAGGTYEQYF. The sequenced DNA is TGTGCCAGCAGCCCCATACTAGCGGGAGGGACCTACGAGCAGTACTTC.